One sample yielded the 25 T cell receptor beta chains listed below, sequenced in a study of T cells after yellow fever vaccination. One entry per CDR3 protein, called by TCRdb with MiXCR from the 5' RACE reads. The data show about 550,000 distinct CDR3 sequences, about a fifth seen once. The specimen comprised PBMCs, sampled 15 days after the yellow fever booster vaccination. The receptors were gathered from a man aged 30 to 45 who received the YFV17D yellow fever vaccine.

This clonotype came up a few times. The chain carries TRBV6-2 or TRBV6-3 and TRBJ2-1, with D perhaps TRBD2 (6 bases). Looked up from germline, CDR1 is MNHEY and CDR2 is SVGEGT. The CDR3 covers 12 residues. V lost 6 bases and J 8 bases, leaving 11 bases between the germline ends. The CDR3 DNA is TGTGCCAGCAGGACCATAGCGGATGAGCAGTTCTTC. Translation gives CASRTIADEQFF.

V gene TRBV14 combines with J gene TRBJ2-5; possible D gene TRBD2, 5 bases. Germline CDR1 is SGHDN and CDR2 is FVKESK. The CDR3 runs to 15 residues. The germline V and J ends were trimmed by 1 base and 5 bases, with 14 bases remaining between them. The CDR3 DNA reads as TGTGCCAGCAGCCAAGGAAGGGCTAGAGGGGAGACCCAGTACTTC. Its protein is CASSQGRARGETQYF. The whole variable domain, filled in from reference TRBV14 and TRBJ2-5, reads EAGVTQFPSHSVIEKGQTVTLRCDPISGHDNLYWYRRVMGKEIKFLLHFVKESKQDESGMPNNRFLAERTGGTYSTLKVQPAELEDSGVYFCASSQGRARGETQYFGPGTRLLVL.

The CDR3 spells CAISEEREGVEQFF. The CDR3 DNA sequence: TGTGCCATCAGTGAGGAACGGGAGGGGGTTGAGCAGTTCTTC. The chain joins TRBV10-3 to TRBJ2-1; 8 bases align to TRBD2. Trimming took 2 bases from V and 9 from J; bases not matched to a gene: 6. This CDR3 is 14 amino acids long. Germline CDR1 and CDR2: ENHRY and SYGVKD.

This clonotype was recorded a few times. The rearrangement uses TRBV20-1 and TRBJ2-7; 13 bases align to TRBD2. Germline loops: CDR1 DFQATT, CDR2 SNEGSKA (reference sequence). The length of the CDR3 is 18 residues. V shed 7 bases, J shed 7 bases, and the junction held 22 bases outside the gene matches. The CDR3 sequence: CSVQPGWLTSGRGYEQYF. DNA for the CDR3: TGCAGTGTTCAACCTGGATGGTTAACTAGCGGGAGGGGCTATGAGCAGTACTTC.

This sequence joins TRBV14 and TRBJ2-7; weak D call: TRBD1 (6 bases). Per the germline V gene, CDR1 is SGHDN and CDR2 is FVKESK. This CDR3 region has 14 residues. Deletions cut 1 base from V and 6 bases from J, with 13 bases between. In DNA form, the CDR3 reads TGTGCCAGCAGCCAAGCCGGGACAAAGACCGAGCAGTACTTC. Its protein is CASSQAGTKTEQYF.

V gene TRBV4-3 combines with J gene TRBJ1-1, with 7 bases lining up with TRBD1. Losses at the gene ends were 1 base for V and 3 bases for J; bases not matched to a gene: 2. The CDR3 runs 14 residues. The V gene's germline CDR1 is LGHNA and CDR2 YSLEER. The CDR3 sequence: CASSQVGTDTEAFF. The DNA for the CDR3 is TGCGCCAGCAGCCAAGTGGGGACAGACACTGAAGCTTTCTTT.

The chain joins TRBV5-1 to TRBJ1-6; TRBD1 is a possible D gene (6 bases). CDR3 length: 17 residues. CDR1 is SGHRS and CDR2 is YFSETQ in the germline V gene. Trimming cost V 1 base and J 7 bases, with 18 bases left between them. In nucleotides, the CDR3 is TGCGCCAGCAGCTTGACCCCCTCAGGGGCGCAGAATTCACCCCTCCACTTT. Translation gives CASSLTPSGAQNSPLHF.

This clonotype appeared a few times. The rearrangement joins TRBV24-1 to TRBJ2-5, with 8 nucleotides matching TRBD2. Losses at the gene ends were 4 bases for V and 5 bases for J; bases not matched to a gene: 8. CDR3 length equals 15 residues. CDR1 and CDR2 from the germline V gene are KGHDR and SFDVKD. The CDR3 nucleotides are TGTGCCACCAGTGACGCCGGGACTAGGATCGAGACCCAGTACTTC. Translating it yields CATSDAGTRIETQYF.

The chain is built from TRBV9 and TRBJ2-5; D is undetermined. This CDR3 has 15 amino acids. Germline V gene data show CDR1 as SGDLS and CDR2 as YYNGEE. V lost 3 bases, J lost 4 bases, and 16 bases lay in between. CDR3 region: CASSGSPERVETQYF. The CDR3 DNA reads as TGTGCCAGCAGCGGATCACCTGAGAGAGTAGAGACCCAGTACTTC.

This clonotype was observed a few times. The V and J genes are TRBV20-1 and TRBJ2-1, with 7 bases fitting TRBD2. The CDR3 has 17 amino acids. Per germline, CDR1 DFQATT and CDR2 SNEGSKA (reference sequence). V lost 0 bases and J lost 0; bases outside the gene matches: 8. The CDR3 here is CSARESGVTFSYNEQFF. CDR3 nucleotide sequence: TGCAGTGCTAGAGAAAGCGGGGTCACATTCTCCTACAATGAGCAGTTCTTC.

The genes are TRBV27 and TRBJ1-2; the D gene is possibly TRBD1 (5 bases). Germline values: CDR1 MNHEY, CDR2 SMNVEV (reference sequence). This CDR3 is 13 amino acids long. The V end lost 8 bases, the J end lost 3 bases, and 13 bases lay between the germline ends. The CDR3 DNA reads as TGTGCCAGCGGGGGTTACGGGGACTATGGCTACACCTTC. Its translation: CASGGYGDYGYTF.

This clonotype has only a few counts. The chain is built from TRBV12-3 or TRBV12-4 and TRBJ2-5; a possible D gene is TRBD2 (6 bases). This CDR3 is built from 13 residues. V was trimmed by 6 bases and J by 4 bases, leaving 12 bases between them. The CDR3 region is CASRLAGTETQYF. CDR3 DNA: TGTGCCAGCAGACTAGCCGGGACAGAGACCCAGTACTTC.

The V gene is TRBV9, the J gene TRBJ2-3; the D is unclear. V was pared by 4 bases and J by 4 bases, with 16 bases between. CDR3 size: 15 residues. Germline CDR1 SGDLS, CDR2 YYNGEE. CDR3 DNA: TGTGCCAGCAGCCCTTCGGGCGGAGCGCCAGATACGCAGTATTTT. Protein sequence: CASSPSGGAPDTQYF.

V usage is TRBV27 and J usage is TRBJ2-1; 14 positions agree with TRBD2. There are 15 residues in the CDR3. J was trimmed by 15 bases and V by 5 bases; bases with no gene match: 12. Per germline, CDR1 MNHEY and CDR2 SMNVEV (reference sequence). Here the CDR3 DNA reads TGTGCCAGCAGTCAAATTGGACTAGCGGGAGGTTTGCCGTTCTTC. Protein sequence: CASSQIGLAGGLPFF.

Only a few counts were recorded for this clonotype. The chain couples TRBV23-1 to TRBJ2-3; possibly TRBD1 for D (5 bases). TRBV23-1 carries the ORF label, with uncertain function. Trimming shortened V by 11 bases and J by 1 base, and 10 bases separated the two germline ends. CDR3 length equals 12 residues. The CDR3 sequence is CASKQGTDTQYF. CDR3 bases: TGCGCCTCCAAACAGGGCACAGATACGCAGTATTTT.

This clonotype occurred a few times. The chain joins TRBV20-1 to TRBJ2-3; 7 bases fit TRBD2. This CDR3 comprises 15 residues. CDR1 and CDR2 from the germline V gene are DFQATT and SNEGSKA (reference sequence). V was pared by 3 bases and J by 0 bases, with 6 bases of the junction left unmatched. CDR3 sequence reads: CSARERGLSTDTQYF. The CDR3 DNA reads TGCAGTGCTAGGGAGCGGGGCCTTAGCACAGATACGCAGTATTTT.

The chain employs TRBV14 and TRBJ2-1; weak D call: TRBD2 (5 bases). The CDR3 length is 15 residues. The germline CDR1 and CDR2 sequences are SGHDN and FVKESK. The V and J ends lost 4 bases and 2 bases respectively, with 12 bases between them. CDR3 sequence (DNA): TGTGCCAGCAGCCTTCTCGGGAATACCTACAATGAGCAGTTCTTC. Residues: CASSLLGNTYNEQFF.

The chain carries TRBV20-1 and TRBJ2-2; D is unclear. Deletions cut 7 bases from V and 3 bases from J, with 6 bases between. There are 11 residues in the CDR3. The germline V gene encodes CDR1 DFQATT and CDR2 SNEGSKA (reference sequence). In DNA, the CDR3 is TGCAGTGGGCAGGACACCGGGGAGCTGTTTTTT. It specifies CSGQDTGELFF.

This clonotype was counted between two and nine times. The chain combines TRBV6-1 with TRBJ2-7, with D maybe TRBD1 (5 bases). The CDR3 loop spans 13 amino acids. Trimming cost V 6 bases and J 3 bases, with 12 bases left between them. Germline CDR1 MNHNS, CDR2 SASEGT. For the CDR3, the DNA is TGTGCCAGCAGACCTCAGGGTGGCTACGAGCAGTACTTC. This codes for CASRPQGGYEQYF.

This sequence joins TRBV7-2 and TRBJ2-5, with 7 bases matching TRBD1. Per the germline V gene, CDR1 is SGHTA and CDR2 is FQGNSA. The length of the CDR3 is 16 residues. With 1 base clipped from V and 4 bases from J, the junction kept 9 bases outside the gene matches. CDR3 nucleotides: TGTGCCAGCAGCTTAGTTCTCTACAGGGGCCGAGAGACCCAGTACTTC. This sequence encodes CASSLVLYRGRETQYF.

The sample holds a few counts of this clonotype. This chain joins TRBV7-2 and TRBJ2-2; TRBD2 matches at 8 bases. The CDR3 totals 15 residues. Germline loops: CDR1 SGHTA, CDR2 FQGNSA. Trimming took 5 bases from V and 5 from J; bases not matched to a gene: 7. CDR3: CASSRQRERTGELFF. For the CDR3, the DNA is TGTGCCAGCAGCCGACAGCGGGAGAGGACCGGGGAGCTGTTTTTT.

This chain links TRBV9 with TRBJ2-3; D perhaps matches TRBD2 (6 bases). Germline V gene lookup returns CDR1 SGDLS and CDR2 YYNGEE. The ends were cut back, 0 bases at V and 5 bases at J, with 10 bases in the middle. The CDR3 is 14 amino acids. CDR3 in DNA: TGTGCCAGCAGCGTAGCGGGAGAGGAAGATACGCAGTATTTT. Translating gives CASSVAGEEDTQYF.

This chain joins TRBV7-2 and TRBJ2-5; either TRBD1 or TRBD2 may supply D (5 bases each). The CDR3 consists of 12 residues. Between the trimmed V and J ends, which lost 7 bases and 5 bases, there was a span of 11 bases. The germline V gene has CDR1 SGHTA and CDR2 FQGNSA. DNA for the CDR3: TGTGCCAGCACTCCGGGACGCGAGACCCAGTACTTC. It is translated as CASTPGRETQYF.

This clonotype was recorded many times. The chain carries TRBV12-3 or TRBV12-4 and TRBJ2-7; D gene uncertain. V was shortened by 4 bases and J by 4 bases, with 17 bases between the two germline ends. CDR3 length: 15 residues. CDR3 coding DNA: TGTGCCAGCAGTTCCAAGGACCGAAAAAAGTACGAGCAGTACTTC. This sequence encodes CASSSKDRKKYEQYF.

This rearrangement joins TRBV20-1 to TRBJ1-1, with a tentative D call TRBD1 (5 bases). Trimming removed 1 base from V and 4 bases from J, with 7 bases in between. The V gene's germline CDR1 is DFQATT and CDR2 SNEGSKA (reference sequence). The CDR3 is 12 residues long. The DNA for the CDR3 is TGCAGTGCTAGAGTGGGGCCCACTGAAGCTTTCTTT. It is translated as CSARVGPTEAFF.